One and the same sample provided the 31 T cell receptor beta chains below, sequenced in a study of a mutant IDH1 vaccine in newly diagnosed glioma. These TCRs are of unknown antigen specificity. The sample's time point: week 5, during vaccination. Vaccine doses each comprised 300 ug of mutant IDH1 20-mer peptide, with topical imiquimod. The protocol was immunoSEQ multiplex PCR, while the TCRdb copy is restricted to in-frame clones and leaves out a portion. The data show 50,000 to 55,000 clones, roughly 78% seen once. Material: PBMCs, obtained from a glioma patient whose treatment included an IDH1 peptide vaccine. The receptors stem from a man aged 45-65 years with glioma.

This chain links TRBV27 with TRBJ2-7; TRBD1 agrees at 9 bases. The junction had 4 bases not matched to a gene; V was cut back by 5 bases and J by 2 bases. Germline assignment: CDR1 MNHEY and CDR2 SMNVEV (reference sequence). This CDR3 is 14 amino acids long. The DNA of the CDR3 is TGTGCCAGCAGTCCGGGGACAGGGCCCTACGAGCAGTACTTC. Translating gives CASSPGTGPYEQYF.

The chain combines TRBV13 with TRBJ2-7; D possibly corresponds to TRBD2 (6 bases). The CDR3 consists of 11 residues. Looked up from germline, CDR1 is PRHDT and CDR2 is FYEKMQ (reference sequence). The V end was cut by 4 bases, the J end by 7 bases, with 8 bases between. The CDR3 bases are TGTGCCAGCAGCTATGGACTAGAGCAGTACTTC. The encoded protein is CASSYGLEQYF.

This clone came up a few times. J is TRBJ1-1 and V is TRBV7-3; 9 bases map to TRBD1. Germline lookup yields CDR1 SGHTA and CDR2 FQGTGA. The J segment lost 2 bases and the V segment lost 5 bases, leaving 3 bases of the junction unmatched. The CDR3 covers 14 residues. The CDR3 DNA sequence: TGTGCCAGCAGCCTACAGGGGGCCAACACTGAAGCTTTCTTT. This encodes CASSLQGANTEAFF.

The CDR3 region is CASQQPGQGYEQYF. In nucleotides, the CDR3 is TGCGCCAGCCAGCAACCGGGACAGGGCTACGAGCAGTACTTC. The chain employs TRBV10-2 and TRBJ2-7; TRBD1 matches at 9 bases. Germline loops: CDR1 WSHSY, CDR2 SAAADI. With 8 bases clipped from V and 3 bases from J, the junction kept 8 bases outside the gene matches. The CDR3 sequence is 14 residues long.

This clone is a singleton in its sample. The chain combines TRBV5-1 with TRBJ2-7, with a possible D match to TRBD1 (6 bases). V dropped 0 bases and J dropped 1 base, with 11 bases sitting between them. This CDR3 region has 15 residues. Germline values: CDR1 SGHRS, CDR2 YFSETQ. This CDR3 reads CASSLGLGASYEQYF. CDR3 nucleotide sequence: TGCGCCAGCAGCTTGGGGCTGGGGGCGTCCTACGAGCAGTACTTC.

The gene calls are TRBV9 and TRBJ1-2; D remains unclear. The V end lost 0 bases, the J end lost 2 bases, and 8 bases lay between the germline ends. This CDR3 comprises 14 residues. Germline CDR1 reads SGDLS; CDR2 reads YYNGEE. CDR3 loop: CASSVDPSNYGYTF. CDR3 sequence (DNA): TGTGCCAGCAGCGTAGACCCTTCAAACTATGGCTACACCTTC. The whole variable domain, remainder taken from reference TRBV9 and TRBJ1-2, is DSGVTQTPKHLITATGQRVTLRCSPRSGDLSVYWYQQSLDQGLQFLIQYYNGEERAKGNILERFSAQQFPDLHSELNLSSLELGDSALYFCASSVDPSNYGYTFGSGTRLTVV.

The chain is built from TRBV19 and TRBJ1-1; D perhaps matches TRBD1 (5 bases). The CDR3 has 14 amino acids. V gave up 3 bases and J gave up 0 bases, with 8 bases separating them. Germline-derived CDR1 and CDR2 are LNHDA and SQIVND (reference sequence). The CDR3 DNA follows: TGTGCCAGTAGTATCATAGGGGTGAACACTGAAGCTTTCTTT. This encodes CASSIIGVNTEAFF.

The V gene is TRBV5-4, the J gene TRBJ2-5; TRBD2 aligns across 7 bases. Germline values: CDR1 SGHNT, CDR2 YYREEE (reference sequence). The ends lost 7 bases at V and 1 base at J; junction bases unmatched: 7. CDR3 length equals 14 residues. The CDR3 coding sequence is TGTGCCAGCTACCGGAGCGGGGCCCAAGAGACCCAGTACTTC. Translated, it gives CASYRSGAQETQYF.

The rearrangement uses TRBV27 and TRBJ2-3; 11 bases are shared with TRBD1. Germline CDR1 MNHEY, CDR2 SMNVEV (reference sequence). The V gene end was trimmed by 2 bases and the J gene end by 6 bases; junction bases not matched to a gene: 4. The CDR3 consists of 15 residues. For the CDR3, the DNA is TGTGCCAGCAGTTTAGGGACAGGGGGTTACGATACGCAGTATTTT. Translated, it gives CASSLGTGGYDTQYF.

The rearrangement uses TRBV4-2 and TRBJ1-1; 8 nucleotides line up with TRBD1. The length of the CDR3 is 14 residues. V lost 4 bases to trimming and J lost 4 bases; unmatched junction nucleotides: 5. CDR1 LGHNA and CDR2 YNFKEQ come from the germline V gene. Here the CDR3 reads CASSRDRSGTEAFF. DNA for the CDR3: TGTGCCAGCAGCCGGGACAGGTCTGGCACTGAAGCTTTCTTT.

The V call is TRBV5-4, the J call TRBJ2-1; D unresolved. Trimming shortened V by 4 bases and J by 5 bases, and 13 bases separated the two germline ends. The CDR3 runs 14 residues. The germline gives CDR1 SGHNT, CDR2 YYREEE (reference sequence). CDR3 protein: CASSLRQANNEQFF. Written as DNA, the CDR3 is TGTGCCAGCAGCCTCCGGCAGGCAAACAATGAGCAGTTCTTC.

Only one count was recorded for this clone. This sample also contains other DNA sequences that code for the same CDR3. This chain connects TRBV14 to TRBJ2-6; TRBD1 is a possible D gene (5 bases). The CDR3 covers 17 residues. The V gene lost 3 bases and the J gene lost 2 bases, with 14 bases spanning the gap. Germline values: CDR1 SGHDN, CDR2 FVKESK. CDR3 nucleotides: TGTGCCAGCAGCCAGGTTTTCCAGGGCCCTGGGGCCAACGTCCTGACTTTC. It encodes CASSQVFQGPGANVLTF.

This clone is a singleton in its sample. The genes are TRBV7-6 and TRBJ1-1, with D unresolved. V dropped 6 bases and J dropped 2 bases, with 10 bases sitting between them. The CDR3 contains 13 residues. Germline loops: CDR1 SGHVS, CDR2 FNYEAQ. In nucleotides, the CDR3 is TGTGCCAGCAGACCGCTACGTAACACTGAAGCTTTCTTT. It yields the protein CASRPLRNTEAFF.

The genes are TRBV28 and TRBJ2-1; D possibly corresponds to TRBD2 (6 bases). The CDR3 extends over 15 amino acids. Per the germline V gene, CDR1 is MDHEN and CDR2 is SYDVKM. Trimming took 3 bases from V and 0 from J, leaving 9 bases between them. CDR3 sequence: CASSFLGGSYNEQFF. CDR3 bases: TGTGCCAGCAGTTTCCTCGGGGGCTCCTACAATGAGCAGTTCTTC.

The chain is built from TRBV4-3 and TRBJ2-1; 13 bases map to TRBD2. The CDR3 contains 20 residues. The junction had 15 bases not matched to a gene; V was cut back by 3 bases and J by 4 bases. Germline CDR1 and CDR2: LGHNA and YSLEER. CDR3 sequence (DNA): TGCGCCAGCAGCCAGTCCCATGGACTAGCGGGGGATCCAAGGTACAATGAGCAGTTCTTC. Amino acids: CASSQSHGLAGDPRYNEQFF.

This chain links TRBV10-1 with TRBJ2-5, with a possible D match to TRBD2 (7 bases). The J call could be wrong; TRBJ2-7 is a better fit for the DNA end. The germline CDR1 and CDR2 sequences are WNHNN and SYGVQD (reference sequence). This CDR3 spans 15 amino acids. The CDR3 sequence is CASTPWGGPSYEQYF. CDR3 nucleotides: TGCGCCAGCACCCCCTGGGGGGGGCCCTCCTACGAGCAGTACTTC.

The gene calls are TRBV10-3 and TRBJ2-7; TRBD1 aligns across 11 bases. With V trimmed by 2 bases and J by 2 bases, 2 bases remained unmatched. Germline loops: CDR1 ENHRY, CDR2 SYGVKD. This CDR3 region has 15 residues. For the CDR3, the DNA is TGTGCCATCAGTGAGGGGACAGGGGGGGCCTACGAGCAGTACTTC. Its translation is CAISEGTGGAYEQYF.

V usage is TRBV4-2 and J usage is TRBJ2-5; TRBD2 aligns across 8 bases. From germline, CDR1 is LGHNA and CDR2 YNFKEQ. The CDR3 length is 16 residues. Unmatched junction bases numbered 12, after V lost 4 bases and J lost 5 bases. In DNA, the CDR3 is TGTGCCAGCAGCCCCAATGGGGGGACTAGAGATGAGACCCAGTACTTC. This gives the protein CASSPNGGTRDETQYF.

This clone was picked up one time. The chain uses TRBV6-1 and TRBJ1-3; D may be TRBD1 (5 bases). V dropped 6 bases and J dropped 1 base, with 10 bases sitting between them. This CDR3 spans 14 amino acids. The germline V gene encodes CDR1 MNHNS and CDR2 SASEGT. The chain's CDR3 is CASRGEFSGNTIYF. In DNA form, the CDR3 reads TGTGCCAGCAGGGGGGAGTTTTCTGGAAACACCATATATTTT.

The V gene is TRBV6-6, the J gene TRBJ2-2; D call uncertain. The CDR3 spans 11 residues. V gave up 6 bases and J gave up 6 bases, with 5 bases separating them. Germline lookup yields CDR1 MNHNY and CDR2 SVGAGI (reference sequence). The CDR3 region is CASSRSGELFF. The DNA for the CDR3 is TGTGCCAGCAGCCGTTCCGGGGAGCTGTTTTTT.

This clone was counted many times. The chain combines TRBV6-4 with TRBJ1-5; unclear D gene. The CDR3 spans 16 residues. V gave up 7 bases and J gave up 2 bases, with 18 bases separating them. Germline V gene sequence: CDR1 MRHNA, CDR2 SNTAGT. CDR3 in amino acids: CASTKKLDPGNQPQHF. The DNA for the CDR3 is TGTGCCAGCACCAAAAAACTGGATCCGGGCAATCAGCCCCAGCATTTT.

The rearrangement links TRBV6-5 to TRBJ2-7; no clear D. Per germline, CDR1 MNHEY and CDR2 SVGAGI. The CDR3 extends over 11 amino acids. Trimming took 2 bases from V and 7 from J, leaving 6 bases between them. CDR3 residues: CASSYAREQYF. CDR3 bases: TGTGCCAGCAGTTACGCACGGGAGCAGTACTTC.

The rearrangement links TRBV5-4 to TRBJ1-2, with 9 bases matching TRBD1. The germline V gene has CDR1 SGHNT and CDR2 YYREEE (reference sequence). V lost 0 bases and J lost 14; bases outside the gene matches: 5. The CDR3 is made up of 12 amino acids. The CDR3 loop is CASSLDRGRGTF. DNA for the CDR3: TGTGCCAGCAGCTTGGACAGGGGGCGGGGTACCTTC.

The chain combines TRBV19 with TRBJ2-3; D not certain. The V gene lost 3 bases and the J gene lost 2 bases, with 9 bases spanning the gap. The CDR3 consists of 14 residues. Germline V gene data show CDR1 as LNHDA and CDR2 as SQIVND (reference sequence). The CDR3 region is CASSMRQFTDTQYF. CDR3 nucleotides: TGTGCCAGTAGTATGCGGCAGTTCACAGATACGCAGTATTTT.

V is TRBV19 and J is TRBJ1-1; D remains unclear. The length of the CDR3 is 15 residues. V gave up 6 bases and J gave up 1 base, with 15 bases separating them. Germline assignment: CDR1 LNHDA and CDR2 SQIVND (reference sequence). CDR3 loop: CASSTSRMGNTEAFF. In DNA, the CDR3 is TGTGCCAGTAGCACCTCAAGGATGGGGAACACTGAAGCTTTCTTT.

V gene TRBV30 combines with J gene TRBJ1-5, with a weak D call TRBD1 (5 bases). This CDR3 comprises 12 residues. V lost 5 bases and J 3 bases, leaving 8 bases between the germline ends. Germline CDR1 GTSNPN, CDR2 SVGIG (reference sequence). This CDR3 is CAWGGPNQPQHF. In DNA form, the CDR3 reads TGTGCCTGGGGGGGACCCAATCAGCCCCAGCATTTT.

The chain uses TRBV7-2 and TRBJ2-7, with 10 bases that match TRBD2. The CDR3 contains 15 residues. The V segment lost 2 bases and the J segment 2 bases; nucleotides outside the gene matches: 3. Germline-derived CDR1 and CDR2 are SGHTA and FQGNSA. CDR3 residues: CASSLLAGVTYEQYF. As DNA, the CDR3 is TGTGCCAGCAGCTTACTAGCGGGGGTTACCTACGAGCAGTACTTC.

The V gene is TRBV6-5, the J gene TRBJ2-7; TRBD2 is a possible D gene (7 bases). The CDR3 is 14 amino acids. The V end lost 7 bases, the J end lost 3 bases, and 16 bases lay between the germline ends. In germline, CDR1 is MNHEY, CDR2 SVGAGI. The CDR3 sequence is CASTRGGLLYEQYF. The CDR3 DNA follows: TGTGCCAGCACAAGGGGGGGGCTTCTCTACGAGCAGTACTTC.

The count of this clone is one. The chain has TRBV7-2 and TRBJ1-5; 8 bases fit TRBD1. The CDR3 consists of 14 residues. J was trimmed by 6 bases and V by 4 bases; bases with no gene match: 5. Germline CDR1 reads SGHTA; CDR2 reads FQGNSA. The CDR3 is CASSSWTGPQPQHF. The CDR3 DNA reads TGTGCCAGCAGCTCCTGGACAGGGCCTCAGCCCCAGCATTTT.

The chain combines TRBV11-2 with TRBJ2-5, with D unresolved. CDR1 is SGHAT, CDR2 FQNNGV, per germline. The CDR3 spans 14 residues. Trimming removed 0 bases from V and 2 bases from J, with 7 bases in between. CDR3 in DNA: TGTGCCAGCAGCTTAGAAAGGCTTCAAGAGACCCAGTACTTC. It yields the protein CASSLERLQETQYF.

As regards this clone: Sequence at one end of the junction differs from germline and may be a read error. The V call is TRBV7-7, the J call TRBJ2-1; maybe TRBD1 (6 bases). The CDR3 covers 17 residues. Germline V gene data show CDR1 as SSHAT and CDR2 as FNYEAQ (reference sequence). The CDR3 coding sequence is TGTGCTAGCAGCTTTTATCTCAACAGGGTCGAATACAATGAGCAGTTCTTC. It codes for CASSFYLNRVEYNEQFF. The complete variable domain, with remaining parts taken from reference TRBV7-7 and TRBJ2-1, reads GAGVSQSPRYKVTKRGQDVTLRCDPISSHATLYWYQQALGQGPEFLTYFNYEAQPDKSGLPSDRFSAERPEGSISTLTIQRTEQRDSAMYRCASSFYLNRVEYNEQFFGPGTRLTVL.